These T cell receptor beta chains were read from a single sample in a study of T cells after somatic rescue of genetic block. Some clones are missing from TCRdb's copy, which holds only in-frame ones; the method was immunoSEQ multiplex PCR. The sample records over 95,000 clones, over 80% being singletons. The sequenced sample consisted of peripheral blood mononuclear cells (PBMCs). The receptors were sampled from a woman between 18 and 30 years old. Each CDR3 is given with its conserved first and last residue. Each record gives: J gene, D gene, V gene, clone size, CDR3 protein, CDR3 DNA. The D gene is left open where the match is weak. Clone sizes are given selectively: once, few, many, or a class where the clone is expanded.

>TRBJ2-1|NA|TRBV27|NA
CASRVTTLYNEQFF
TGTGCCAGCAGGGTTACAACCCTATACAATGAGCAGTTCTTC
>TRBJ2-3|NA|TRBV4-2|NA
CASSQGPTDTQYF
TGTGCCAGCAGCCAAGGCCCGACAGATACGCAGTATTTT
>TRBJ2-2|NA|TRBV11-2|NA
CASSFFRVRTGELFF
TGTGCCAGCAGCTTTTTCAGGGTGAGGACCGGGGAGCTGTTTTTT
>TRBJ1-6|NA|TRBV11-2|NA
CASSTDSGHNSPLHF
TGTGCCAGCAGCACGGACAGCGGACATAATTCACCCCTCCACTTT
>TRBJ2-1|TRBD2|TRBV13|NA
CASSLPSGGAKEQFF
TGTGCCAGCAGCTTACCTAGCGGGGGGGCCAAGGAGCAGTTCTTC
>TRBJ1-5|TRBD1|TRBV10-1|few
CASSEGQAYNQPQHF
TGCGCCAGCAGTGAAGGACAGGCCTACAATCAGCCCCAGCATTTT
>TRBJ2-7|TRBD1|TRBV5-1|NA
CASSLARGLYYEQYF
TGCGCCAGCAGCTTGGCGAGGGGGCTCTACTACGAGCAGTACTTC
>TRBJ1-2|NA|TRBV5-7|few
CASISGGGPLAYGYTF
TGTGCCAGCATCTCTGGCGGCGGTCCCCTTGCCTATGGCTACACCTTC
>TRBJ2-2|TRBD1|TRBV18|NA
CASSRTGAGGELFF
TGTGCCAGCTCAAGGACAGGGGCTGGCGGGGAGCTGTTTTTT
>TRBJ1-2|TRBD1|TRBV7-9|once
CASSSGTVYGYTF
TGTGCCAGCAGCTCCGGGACAGTCTATGGCTACACCTTC
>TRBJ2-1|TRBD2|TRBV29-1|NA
CSVGTSGGVKQFF
TGCAGCGTCGGGACTAGCGGGGGGGTAAAGCAGTTCTTC
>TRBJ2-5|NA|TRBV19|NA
CASSIDTGSETQYF
TGTGCCAGTAGTATAGATACAGGGTCAGAGACCCAGTACTTC
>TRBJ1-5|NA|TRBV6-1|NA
CASSAGRGQPQHF
TGTGCCAGCAGCGCCGGACGCGGTCAGCCCCAGCATTTT
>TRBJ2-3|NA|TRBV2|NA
CASSAGDTQYF
TGTGCCAGCAGTGCGGGTGATACGCAGTATTTT
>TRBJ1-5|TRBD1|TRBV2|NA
CASSVSGTGGRRNQPQHF
TGTGCCAGCAGTGTATCAGGGACAGGGGGGAGGCGCAATCAGCCCCAGCATTTT
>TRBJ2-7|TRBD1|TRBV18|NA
CASSSPDRAYEQYF
TGTGCCAGCTCATCCCCGGACAGGGCCTACGAGCAGTACTTC
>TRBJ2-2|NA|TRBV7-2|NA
CASRPQGGTGELFF
TGTGCCAGCCGCCCCCAGGGGGGCACCGGGGAGCTGTTTTTT
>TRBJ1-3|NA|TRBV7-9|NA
CASSLPPQGNTIYF
TGTGCCAGCAGCTTACCCCCGCAGGGAAACACCATATATTTT
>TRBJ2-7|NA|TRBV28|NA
CASIQGKTREQYF
TGTGCCAGTATCCAGGGGAAAACGAGGGAGCAGTACTTC
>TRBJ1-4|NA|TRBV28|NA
CASSLYGSLNEKLFF
TGTGCCAGCAGTTTATACGGCAGCCTCAATGAAAAACTGTTTTTT
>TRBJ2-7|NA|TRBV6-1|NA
CASSEDTSLGREQYF
TGTGCCAGCAGTGAAGATACCTCCTTGGGCCGCGAGCAGTACTTC
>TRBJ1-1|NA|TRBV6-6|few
CASSYSGIAEAFF
TGTGCCAGCAGTTACTCAGGGATCGCTGAAGCTTTCTTT
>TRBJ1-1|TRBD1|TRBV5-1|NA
CASSLYSQTGANTEAFF
TGCGCCAGCAGCTTGTATAGTCAAACAGGGGCTAACACTGAAGCTTTCTTT
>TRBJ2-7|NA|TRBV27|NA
CASAAGTAAYEQYF
TGTGCCAGCGCAGCCGGGACGGCGGCCTACGAGCAGTACTTC
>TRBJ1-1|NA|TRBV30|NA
CAWSADGNLAEAFF
TGTGCCTGGAGCGCTGACGGGAACCTCGCTGAAGCTTTCTTT
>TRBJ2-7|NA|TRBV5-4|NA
CASSLVTGNEQYF
TGTGCCAGCAGCTTGGTGACAGGCAACGAGCAGTACTTC
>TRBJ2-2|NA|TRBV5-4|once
CASSLEAGTALGGELFF
TGTGCCAGCAGCTTGGAGGCTGGGACGGCCCTGGGCGGGGAGCTGTTTTTT
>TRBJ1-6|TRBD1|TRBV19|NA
CASSWGPDRVRGTLPYNSPLHF
TGTGCCAGTAGTTGGGGCCCGGACAGGGTACGGGGTACCCTACCCTATAATTCACCCCTCCACTTT
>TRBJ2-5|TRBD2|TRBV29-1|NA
CSVSDGGKQETQYF
TGCAGCGTTTCGGACGGGGGGAAACAAGAGACCCAGTACTTC
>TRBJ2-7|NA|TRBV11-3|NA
CASSLLFYEQYF
TGTGCCAGCAGCTTACTGTTCTACGAGCAGTACTTC
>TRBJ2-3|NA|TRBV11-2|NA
CASSSARRGGTDTQYF
TGTGCCAGCAGCTCCGCCCGGCGCGGGGGCACAGATACGCAGTATTTT
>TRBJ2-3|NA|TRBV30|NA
CAWSSSGDTQYF
TGTGCCTGGAGTTCTAGTGGAGATACGCAGTATTTT
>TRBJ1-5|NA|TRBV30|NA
CAWSVGSNQPQHF
TGTGCCTGGAGTGTGGGCTCTAATCAGCCCCAGCATTTT
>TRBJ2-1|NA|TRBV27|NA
CASSLSQGNEQFF
TGTGCCAGCAGTTTGTCACAGGGCAATGAGCAGTTCTTC
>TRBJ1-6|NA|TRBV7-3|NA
CASSLGERSSYNSPLHF
TGTGCCAGCAGCTTGGGTGAGAGGAGCTCCTATAATTCACCCCTCCACTTT
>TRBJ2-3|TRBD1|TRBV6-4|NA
CASSDRDRGTDTQYF
TGTGCCAGCAGTGACCGGGACAGGGGAACAGATACGCAGTATTTT
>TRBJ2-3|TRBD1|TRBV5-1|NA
CASSWNLRTGRLDGTDTQYF
TGCGCCAGCAGCTGGAACCTTAGGACAGGACGCCTAGATGGCACAGATACGCAGTATTTT
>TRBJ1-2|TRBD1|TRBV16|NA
CASSLWTGGDYGYTF
TGTGCCAGCAGCCTTTGGACAGGGGGGGACTATGGCTACACCTTC
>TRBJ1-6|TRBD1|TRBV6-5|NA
CASSGTVYNSPLHF
TGTGCCAGCAGCGGGACAGTCTATAATTCACCCCTCCACTTT
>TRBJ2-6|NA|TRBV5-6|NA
CASSLGISGANVLTF
TGTGCCAGCAGCTTGGGCATATCTGGGGCCAACGTCCTGACTTTC
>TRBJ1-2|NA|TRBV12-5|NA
CASGIPPPGYAKDFF
TGTGCTAGTGGTATCCCCCCCCCAGGGTACGCTAAAGACTTCTTC